The clone carrying this TCR beta chain was seen a few times. This specimen belongs to a study of blood T cell repertoires in COVID-19. Cohorts were based on clinical histories the participants reported. This table comes from immunoSEQ multiplex PCR, and its TCRdb copy is limited to in-frame clones, with some not included. The sample carries a few hundred thousand clones, 87% recorded once. The material sequenced was PBMCs or T cells enriched from blood (not recorded which). The TCR was taken from a man aged 35 to 55 in a cohort exposed to, infected with or recovered from COVID-19 (not recorded which).

CDR3 sequence: CASQGAGRMNTEAFF. The CDR3 DNA reads TGTGCCAGCCAAGGGGCAGGTAGGATGAACACTGAAGCTTTCTTT. V usage is TRBV28 and J usage is TRBJ1-1; maybe TRBD1 (5 bases). The germline V gene has CDR1 MDHEN and CDR2 SYDVKM. This CDR3 is built from 15 residues. V was trimmed by 8 bases and J by 0 bases, leaving 16 bases between them.